These 3 T cell receptor beta chains were sequenced from one sample in a study of T-cell reconstitution after alpha-beta-depleted transplantation in children (dated by TCRdb to 2016 to 2017). Receptors were amplified or captured by PCR. The instrument was an Illumina HiSeq 2500. TCR library preparation used molecular barcoding, with unique molecular identifiers applied to normalize quantification of the TCRbeta repertoire. TCRdb's own reprocessing of the public reads used fastp at Q25 and MiXCR and kept productive beta chains. When rows share a CDR3 protein, they turn into one entry using the most common DNA and genes. The sample table contains about 490,000 distinct CDR3 sequences; only one count was recorded for roughly a tenth of them. The ten largest clones take up 2% of the sample. The treatment or condition label corresponds to: allogeneic hematopoietic cell transplantation with graft depleted of TCRalphabeta T cells and CD19 B cells.

The sample was PBMCs, taken before TCRalphabeta/CD19-depleted stem cell transplant. Receptors were obtained from a child younger than 10 with inherited bone marrow failure, due to receive a stem cell transplant.

On this clonotype: A much more abundant neighbour one base away suggests this may be a read error. The chain employs TRBV24-1 and TRBJ2-3; TRBD2 is a possible D gene (6 bases). Germline CDR1 is KGHDR and CDR2 is SFDVKD. The CDR3 is 15 amino acids. The CDR3 coding sequence is TGTGCCACCAGTGTTAGCCGGGAGATGACAGATAGGCAGTATTTT. As protein: CATSVSREMTDRQYF.

The sample holds many counts of this clonotype. The chain uses TRBV4-1 and TRBJ2-1; D remains ambiguous. Germline-derived CDR1 and CDR2 are MGHRA and YSYEKL. This CDR3 has 14 residues. V was cut by 1 base and J by 6 bases, with 10 bases left in between. The CDR3 region has the DNA TGCGCCAGCAGCCAAGGTCACCACGTCAATGAGCAGTTCTTC. It encodes CASSQGHHVNEQFF.

The chain recombines TRBV5-6 with TRBJ2-1; D unclear. Trimming removed 2 bases from V and 2 bases from J, with 17 bases in between. Germline loops: CDR1 SGHDT, CDR2 YYEEEE. There are 17 residues in the CDR3. The CDR3 loop is CASSFSFYAEPYNEQFF. Written as DNA, the CDR3 is TGTGCCAGCAGCTTCTCATTTTACGCGGAGCCCTACAATGAGCAGTTCTTC.